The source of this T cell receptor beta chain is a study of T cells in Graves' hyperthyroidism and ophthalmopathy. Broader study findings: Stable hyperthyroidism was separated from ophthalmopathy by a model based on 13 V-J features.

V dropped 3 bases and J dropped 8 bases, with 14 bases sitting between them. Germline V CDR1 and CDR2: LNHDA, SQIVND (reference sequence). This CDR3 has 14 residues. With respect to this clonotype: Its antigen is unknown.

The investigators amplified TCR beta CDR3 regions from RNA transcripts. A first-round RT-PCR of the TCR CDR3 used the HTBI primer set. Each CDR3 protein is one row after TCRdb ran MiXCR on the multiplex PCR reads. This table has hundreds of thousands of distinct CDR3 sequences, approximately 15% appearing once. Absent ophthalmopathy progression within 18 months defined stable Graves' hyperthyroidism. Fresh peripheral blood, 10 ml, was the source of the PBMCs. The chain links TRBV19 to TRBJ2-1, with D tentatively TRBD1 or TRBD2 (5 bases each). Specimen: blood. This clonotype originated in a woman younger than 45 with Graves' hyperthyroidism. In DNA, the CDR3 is TGTGCCAGTAGTATGGGGACGAGCGTCCATGAGCAGTTCTTC. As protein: CASSMGTSVHEQFF. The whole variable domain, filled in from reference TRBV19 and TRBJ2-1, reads DGGITQSPKYLFRKEGQNVTLSCEQNLNHDAMYWYRQDPGQGLRLIYYSQIVNDFQKGDIAEGYSVSREKKESFPLTVTSAQKNPTAFYLCASSMGTSVHEQFFGPGTRLTVL.